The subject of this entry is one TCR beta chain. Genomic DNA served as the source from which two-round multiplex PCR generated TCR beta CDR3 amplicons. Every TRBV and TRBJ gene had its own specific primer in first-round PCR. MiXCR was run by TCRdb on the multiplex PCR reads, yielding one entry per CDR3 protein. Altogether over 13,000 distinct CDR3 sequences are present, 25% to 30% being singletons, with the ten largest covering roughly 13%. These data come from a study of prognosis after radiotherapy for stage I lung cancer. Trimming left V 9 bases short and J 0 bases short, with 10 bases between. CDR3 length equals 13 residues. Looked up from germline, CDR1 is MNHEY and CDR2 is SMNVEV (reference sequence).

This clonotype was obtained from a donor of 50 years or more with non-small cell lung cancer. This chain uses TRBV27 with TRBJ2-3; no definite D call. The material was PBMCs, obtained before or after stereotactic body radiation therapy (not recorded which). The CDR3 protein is CASLGLSTDTQYF. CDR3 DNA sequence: TGTGCCAGTCTCGGGCTCAGCACAGATACGCAGTATTTT.